The 5 T cell receptor beta chains presented below share a single source sample, sequenced in a study of blood T cells in healthy people across ages. Then a second PCR, running about 7 to 11 cycles, was carried out with a sample-barcoded 5' primer and a J-beta primer mix. TCRdb analysed the 5' RACE reads with MiXCR anew, one entry per CDR3 protein. The data hold 700,000 to 850,000 distinct CDR3 sequences, with about 34% observed a single time. Sample: blood. These receptors were collected from a young man in good health.

The chain couples TRBV10-3 to TRBJ2-1, with D possibly TRBD1 on 5 matching bases. The germline V gene encodes CDR1 ENHRY and CDR2 SYGVKD. The CDR3 extends over 17 amino acids. V shed 3 bases and J shed 3 bases, with 18 bases lying between them. CDR3 sequence (DNA): TGTGCCATCAGTGACCTGACAGCCATTAGGAACTACAATGAGCAGTTCTTC. This codes for CAISDLTAIRNYNEQFF.

The CDR3 spells CASSRSGGALGDTQYF. The DNA for the CDR3 is TGTGCCAGCAGCCGAAGCGGGGGGGCCTTAGGAGATACGCAGTATTTT. This chain links TRBV12-3 or TRBV12-4 with TRBJ2-3; 10 bases fit TRBD2. Trimming removed 6 bases from V and 5 bases from J; junction bases left unmatched: 11. The CDR3 is 16 residues long.

This clonotype has a count of ten or more. The chain is built from TRBV12-3 or TRBV12-4 and TRBJ2-1; 8 bases agree with TRBD1. This CDR3 has 15 residues. V dropped 6 bases and J dropped 4; count of bases not matched to a gene: 8. CDR3 DNA sequence: TGTGCCAGCAGCCGATCCGGGACAGGTTACAATGAGCAGTTCTTC. Translation gives CASSRSGTGYNEQFF.

This clonotype occurred many times. The chain employs TRBV20-1 and TRBJ2-7; D is ambiguous. The V gene lost 3 bases and the J gene lost 0 bases, with 12 bases spanning the gap. The CDR3 has 14 residues. Germline-derived CDR1 and CDR2 are DFQATT and SNEGSKA (reference sequence). This CDR3 is CSASSTWSSYEQYF. DNA of the CDR3: TGCAGTGCTAGTTCTACATGGAGCTCCTACGAGCAGTACTTC.

This clonotype was seen at least ten times. V gene TRBV28 combines with J gene TRBJ2-7, with TRBD1 as a possible D gene (5 bases). The germline gives CDR1 MDHEN, CDR2 SYDVKM. This CDR3 is 13 amino acids long. Between the trimmed V and J ends, which lost 4 bases and 3 bases, there was a span of 10 bases. The CDR3 DNA is TGTGCCAGCAGTTGGGGCATTCACTACGAGCAGTACTTC. Its translation is CASSWGIHYEQYF.